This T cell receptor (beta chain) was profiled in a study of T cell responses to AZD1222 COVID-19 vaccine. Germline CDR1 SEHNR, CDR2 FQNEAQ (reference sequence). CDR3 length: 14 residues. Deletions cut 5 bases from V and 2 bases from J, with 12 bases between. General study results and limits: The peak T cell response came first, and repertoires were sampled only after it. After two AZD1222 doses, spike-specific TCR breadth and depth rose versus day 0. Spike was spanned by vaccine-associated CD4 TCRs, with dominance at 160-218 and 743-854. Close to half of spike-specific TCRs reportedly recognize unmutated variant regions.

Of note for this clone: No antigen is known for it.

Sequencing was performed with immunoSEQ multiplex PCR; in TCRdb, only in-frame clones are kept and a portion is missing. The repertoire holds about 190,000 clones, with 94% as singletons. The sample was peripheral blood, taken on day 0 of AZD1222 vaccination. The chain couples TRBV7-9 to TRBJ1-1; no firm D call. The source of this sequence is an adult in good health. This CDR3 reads CASSPDPFNTEAFF. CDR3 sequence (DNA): TGTGCCAGCAGCCCAGACCCATTTAACACTGAAGCTTTCTTT.